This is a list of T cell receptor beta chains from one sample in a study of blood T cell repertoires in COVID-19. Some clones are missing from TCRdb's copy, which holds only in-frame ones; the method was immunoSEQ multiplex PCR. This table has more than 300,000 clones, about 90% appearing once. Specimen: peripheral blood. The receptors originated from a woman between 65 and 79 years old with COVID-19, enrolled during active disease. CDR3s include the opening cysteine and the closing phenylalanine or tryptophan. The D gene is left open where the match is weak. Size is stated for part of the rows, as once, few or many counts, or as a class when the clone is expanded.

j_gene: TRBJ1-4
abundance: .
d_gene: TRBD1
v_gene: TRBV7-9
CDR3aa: CASSWTGDFEKLFF
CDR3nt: TGTGCCAGCAGCTGGACAGGCGACTTTGAAAAACTGTTTTTT

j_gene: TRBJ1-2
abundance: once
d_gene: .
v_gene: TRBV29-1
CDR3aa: CSVEDQDQGGGGYTF
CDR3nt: TGCAGCGTTGAAGATCAGGATCAGGGAGGAGGCGGCTACACCTTC

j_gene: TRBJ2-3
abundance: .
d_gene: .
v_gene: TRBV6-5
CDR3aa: CASSYRGVSTDTQYF
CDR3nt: TGTGCCAGCAGTTACCGGGGAGTGAGCACAGATACGCAGTATTTT

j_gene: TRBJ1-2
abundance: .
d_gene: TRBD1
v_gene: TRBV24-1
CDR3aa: CATRGQGGYGYTF
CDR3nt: TGTGCCACCAGAGGACAGGGGGGCTATGGCTACACCTTC

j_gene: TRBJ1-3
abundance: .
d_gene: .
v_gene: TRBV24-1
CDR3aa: CATSDLGGKDSGNTIYF
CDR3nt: TGTGCCACCAGTGATTTGGGAGGGAAAGACTCTGGAAACACCATATATTTT

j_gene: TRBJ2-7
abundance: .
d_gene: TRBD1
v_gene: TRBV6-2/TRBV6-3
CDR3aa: CASSYSRPTGTYEQYF
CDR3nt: TGTGCCAGCAGTTACTCCCGACCGACAGGGACATACGAGCAGTACTTC

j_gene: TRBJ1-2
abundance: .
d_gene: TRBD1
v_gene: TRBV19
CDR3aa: CASNIQQGVYGYTF
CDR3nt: TGTGCCAGTAACATCCAGCAGGGGGTCTATGGCTACACCTTC

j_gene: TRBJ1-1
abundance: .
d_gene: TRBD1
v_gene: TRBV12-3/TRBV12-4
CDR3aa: CASRGTGLTEAFF
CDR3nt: TGTGCCAGCAGGGGGACAGGGCTCACTGAAGCTTTCTTT

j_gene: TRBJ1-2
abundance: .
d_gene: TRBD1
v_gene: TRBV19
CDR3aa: CASRDNKGQNYGYTF
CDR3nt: TGTGCCAGTAGAGACAACAAGGGACAGAACTATGGCTACACCTTC

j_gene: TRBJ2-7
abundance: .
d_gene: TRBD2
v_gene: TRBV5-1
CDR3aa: CASSSGLAGGGYEQYF
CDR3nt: TGCGCCAGCAGCTCAGGACTAGCGGGGGGCGGCTACGAGCAGTACTTC

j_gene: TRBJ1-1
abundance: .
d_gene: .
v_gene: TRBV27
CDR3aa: CASSLGRATEAFF
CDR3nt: TGTGCCAGCAGTTTAGGCAGGGCCACTGAAGCTTTCTTT

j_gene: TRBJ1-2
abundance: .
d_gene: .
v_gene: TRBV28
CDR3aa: CASSINSLYGYTF
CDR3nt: TGTGCCAGCAGTATAAATTCCCTCTATGGCTACACCTTC

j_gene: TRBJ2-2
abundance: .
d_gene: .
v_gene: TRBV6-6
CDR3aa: CASSYPGPGELFF
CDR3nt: TGTGCCAGCAGTTACCCGGGTCCCGGGGAGCTGTTTTTT

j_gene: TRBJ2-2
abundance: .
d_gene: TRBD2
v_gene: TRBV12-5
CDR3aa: CASGPPRGGGAPNTGELFF
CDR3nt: TGTGCTAGTGGCCCCCCTAGGGGCGGGGGGGCCCCGAACACCGGGGAGCTGTTTTTT

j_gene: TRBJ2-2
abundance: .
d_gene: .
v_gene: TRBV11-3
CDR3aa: CASSFRTGELFF
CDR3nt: TGTGCCAGCAGCTTTCGCACCGGGGAGCTGTTTTTT

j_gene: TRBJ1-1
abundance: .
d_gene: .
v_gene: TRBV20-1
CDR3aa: CSASDNRRTEAFF
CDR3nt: TGCAGTGCTAGTGATAACAGGCGCACTGAAGCTTTCTTT